In this sample, the clone carrying this T cell receptor (beta chain) turned up many times. Its antigen is unidentified. This sample was taken from a study of breast tumors, draining lymph nodes, adjacent tissues. The CDR3 covers 18 residues. Germline CDR1 SGDLS, CDR2 YYNGEE. V trimming: 0 bases; J trimming: 0 bases; junction bases outside the gene matches: 8. Findings and limits, study-wide: That most tumor T cells come from lymph nodes remained unproven.

From the multiplex PCR reads, TCRdb called clonotypes with MiXCR, one entry per CDR3 protein. This table has 250,000 or so distinct CDR3 sequences, around 30% appearing once. Axillary draining lymph nodes of breast cancer patients supplied the node samples. This clonotype originated in a female donor with breast cancer. Some clones in this sample may be carry-over from other donors' samples. The sequenced sample was axillary lymph node tissue. V and J are TRBV9 and TRBJ2-2, with 7 bases lining up with TRBD1. Written as DNA, the CDR3 is TGTGCCAGCAGCGTAGACGAGGGGACAGCCACGAACACCGGGGAGCTGTTTTTT. It yields the protein CASSVDEGTATNTGELFF.